Reported below is one T cell receptor (beta chain). This sample was taken from a study of blood T cell repertoires in COVID-19. This CDR3 is 17 amino acids long. With V trimmed by 5 bases and J by 3 bases, 11 bases remained unmatched. Germline V lookup: CDR1 SGHRS, CDR2 YFSETQ. Clones were sequenced by immunoSEQ multiplex PCR, and TCRdb holds only the in-frame ones, with some missing. In the table there are around 57,000 clones, roughly 87% of which are singletons. J is TRBJ2-3 and V is TRBV5-1; 11 nucleotides align to TRBD2. The sample consisted of peripheral blood. This clonotype was sampled from a man aged 45-60 years with active COVID-19. Written as DNA, the CDR3 is TGCGCCAGCAGTCCGGTCATAGCGGGAGGGAAGACAGATACGCAGTATTTT. Encoded protein: CASSPVIAGGKTDTQYF.